This TCR beta chain was recovered during a study of cytomegalovirus exposure and HLA in healthy donors. Broader study findings: Reported findings show TCR beta sequences accurately forecast HLA-A and HLA-B alleles in most subjects. In a later analysis, TCR beta V- and J-gene trimming was associated with a missense DCLRE1C variant.

In the PCR, 60 Vbeta and 13 Jbeta primers were used. This table comes from immunoSEQ multiplex PCR, and its TCRdb copy is limited to in-frame clones, with some not included. The data show fewer than 200,000 clones, 70% to 80% seen once. Germline CDR1 reads SGDLS; CDR2 reads YYNGEE. Trimming left V 0 bases short and J 1 base short, with 11 bases between. The CDR3 extends over 15 amino acids. This clone was seen a single time. As yet, its antigen is unknown. The V and J genes are TRBV9 and TRBJ2-7, with TRBD2 as a possible D gene (6 bases). The TCR was taken from a man between 25 and 39 years old in good health and CMV-seropositive. The specimen was PBMCs. The CDR3 DNA is TGTGCCAGCAGCGTAGGGGGGGTCCGTTCCTACGAGCAGTACTTC. The encoded protein is CASSVGGVRSYEQYF.